These 19 T cell receptor beta chains share one sample of origin, sequenced in a study of T cell clonotyping in hematopoietic cell transplantation. TCRdb's table, derived via immunoSEQ multiplex PCR, lists solely in-frame clones and lacks some. The sample records roughly 15,000 clones, about 60% being singletons. What was sequenced was PBMCs. The receptors were gathered from a human donor who either received an allogeneic hematopoietic cell transplant for a myeloid malignancy or was a related donor (not recorded which). Some clones in this sample may be carry-over from other donors' samples.

The rearrangement uses TRBV7-8 and TRBJ2-7; TRBD1 agrees at 7 bases. The length of the CDR3 is 14 residues. Germline assignment: CDR1 SGHVS and CDR2 FQNEAQ. With 5 bases clipped from V and 3 bases from J, the junction kept 7 bases outside the gene matches. The CDR3 DNA is TGTGCCAGCAGCCCTCAGGGGGACGGCTACGAGCAGTACTTC. Translation: CASSPQGDGYEQYF.

A note on this clone: Germline and junction disagree at one end, which may indicate a read error. The V gene is TRBV19, the J gene TRBJ1-5, with 7 nucleotides matching TRBD1. This CDR3 comprises 14 residues. Per germline, CDR1 LNHDA and CDR2 SQIVND (reference sequence). The CDR3 sequence is CASSTGTEDHPQHF. The DNA of the CDR3 is TGTGCCAGTAGTACCGGGACAGAGGATCATCCCCAGCATTTT.

The chain couples TRBV6-1 to TRBJ1-5; no clear D gene. The CDR3 is 14 residues long. CDR1 MNHNS and CDR2 SASEGT come from the germline V gene. V lost 6 bases, J lost 1 base, and 10 bases lay in between. CDR3 coding DNA: TGTGCCAGCAGGGTCGATTGGAGCAATCAGCCCCAGCATTTT. Translating it yields CASRVDWSNQPQHF.

This clone was found a few times. V and J are TRBV4-1 and TRBJ2-6; D unclear. Trimming stripped 0 bases from V and 4 bases from J, with 10 bases between. The CDR3 contains 16 residues. Germline-derived CDR1 and CDR2 are MGHRA and YSYEKL. For the CDR3, the DNA is TGCGCCAGCAGCCAAGATCCCCCCCTCGGGGCCAACGTCCTGACTTTC. This translates into CASSQDPPLGANVLTF.

The rearrangement links TRBV6-5 to TRBJ1-4, with 11 positions matching TRBD1. Germline V lookup: CDR1 MNHEY, CDR2 SVGAGI. Trimming took 4 bases from V and 8 from J; bases not matched to a gene: 6. The CDR3 spans 15 residues. The CDR3 reads CASSFRTGGNEKLFF. The CDR3 DNA reads TGTGCCAGCAGTTTCCGGACAGGGGGCAACGAAAAACTGTTTTTT.

The count of this clone is one. V and J are TRBV6-5 and TRBJ2-7; tentative D call: TRBD2 (6 bases). V was shortened by 2 bases and J by 3 bases, with 8 bases between the two germline ends. Germline CDR1 is MNHEY and CDR2 is SVGAGI. The CDR3 is 13 amino acids. This chain's CDR3 is CASSYAGSYEQYF. The CDR3 region has the DNA TGTGCCAGCAGTTACGCCGGGAGCTACGAGCAGTACTTC.

The chain links TRBV30 to TRBJ1-2; no clear D gene. CDR1 and CDR2 (germline): GTSNPN, SVGIG (reference sequence). This CDR3 has 11 amino acids. V dropped 2 bases and J dropped 4 bases, with 5 bases sitting between them. The CDR3 DNA reads TGTGCCTGGAGTACTGGCTATGGCTACACCTTC. This gives the protein CAWSTGYGYTF.

This clone was recorded a few times. The CDR3 sequence is CASSPGAGYAEAFF. CDR3 sequence (DNA): TGTGCCAGCAGCCCGGGCGCAGGGTACGCTGAAGCTTTCTTT. The genes are TRBV5-4 and TRBJ1-1; D perhaps matches TRBD1 (5 bases). Germline V gives CDR1 SGHNT, CDR2 YYREEE (reference sequence). Between the trimmed V and J ends, which lost 4 bases and 6 bases, there was a span of 16 bases. There are 14 residues in the CDR3. Drawing the rest from reference TRBV5-4 and TRBJ1-1, the complete variable domain is ETGVTQSPTHLIKTRGQQVTLRCSSQSGHNTVSWYQQALGQGPQFIFQYYREEENGRGNFPPRFSGLQFPNYSSELNVNALELDDSALYLCASSPGAGYAEAFFGQGTRLTVV.

V gene TRBV5-1 combines with J gene TRBJ2-7; TRBD2 agrees at 12 bases. J lost 2 bases, V lost 5 bases, and 5 bases had no gene match. The germline V gene encodes CDR1 SGHRS and CDR2 YFSETQ. This CDR3 comprises 15 residues. CDR3 bases: TGCGCCAGCAGATCTGGACTAGCGGGAACCTACGAGCAGTACTTC. Translated: CASRSGLAGTYEQYF.

The chain carries TRBV6-5 and TRBJ2-7, with D possibly matching TRBD2 (5 bases). The CDR3 runs 12 residues. From germline, CDR1 is MNHEY and CDR2 SVGAGI. The V and J ends lost 10 bases and 3 bases respectively, with 13 bases between them. CDR3 amino acids: CATGEGSYEQYF. CDR3 sequence (DNA): TGTGCCACTGGAGAAGGGAGCTACGAGCAGTACTTC.

The J gene is TRBJ1-1, the V gene TRBV9, with D unresolved. This CDR3 is built from 12 residues. Germline V gene sequence: CDR1 SGDLS, CDR2 YYNGEE. The V and J ends lost 3 bases and 5 bases respectively, with 8 bases between them. CDR3 nucleotide sequence: TGTGCCAGCAGCGGAAGCGGGACTGAAGCTTTCTTT. Protein sequence: CASSGSGTEAFF.

This clone has a handful of counts. The chain recombines TRBV1 with TRBJ1-4; the D segment call TRBD1 is taken from the table without a DNA check. TRBV1 has pseudogene status. The CDR3 spans 14 residues. The CDR3 loop reads CTSSRRDTHEKLFF. Here the CDR3 DNA reads TGCACCAGCAGCCGCAGGGACACCCATGAAAAACTGTTTTTT.

The chain is built from TRBV4-3 and TRBJ1-1, with D unclear. CDR3 length: 13 residues. Germline CDR1 and CDR2: LGHNA and YSLEER. V was trimmed by 10 bases and J by 4 bases, leaving 16 bases between them. This CDR3 reads CATGPKGGTEAFF. CDR3 coding DNA: TGCGCCACGGGCCCCAAGGGAGGCACTGAAGCTTTCTTT.

This clone turned up a few times. The J gene is TRBJ1-6, the V gene TRBV2, with D perhaps TRBD1 (5 bases). The germline V and J ends were trimmed by 10 bases and 9 bases, with 19 bases remaining between them. Per the germline V gene, CDR1 is SNHLY and CDR2 is FYNNEI. The CDR3 is 14 residues long. The CDR3 coding sequence is TGTGCCACTCGGGACCTAGGGGATAGTTCACCCCTCCACTTT. Translated: CATRDLGDSSPLHF.

This chain uses TRBV4-1 with TRBJ1-2; no reliable D call. V lost 0 bases and J lost 4, with 12 bases in between. This CDR3 has 15 amino acids. From germline, CDR1 is MGHRA and CDR2 YSYEKL. CDR3 DNA: TGCGCCAGCAGCCAAGATTCGAAGGAATTCTATGGCTACACCTTC. Translated, it gives CASSQDSKEFYGYTF.

The rearrangement joins TRBV27 to TRBJ2-7, with 12 bases matching TRBD1. The CDR3 runs 14 residues. The V and J ends lost 5 bases and 6 bases, in that order; junction bases with no gene match: 5. Germline V lookup: CDR1 MNHEY, CDR2 SMNVEV (reference sequence). The CDR3 DNA follows: TGTGCCAGCAGTCGGGACAGGGGGCGACTCGAGCAGTACTTC. Protein sequence: CASSRDRGRLEQYF.

A few counts support this clone. The chain employs TRBV6-5 and TRBJ1-6; 7 bases match TRBD1. Germline CDR1 reads MNHEY; CDR2 reads SVGAGI. The V segment lost 8 bases and the J segment 6 bases; nucleotides outside the gene matches: 7. CDR3 length: 14 residues. The DNA for the CDR3 is TGTGCCAGCCGTTGGGGGACAGCTAATTCACCCCTCCACTTT. Translating it yields CASRWGTANSPLHF.

The chain recombines TRBV30 with TRBJ1-5, with D uncertain. Germline V gene data show CDR1 as GTSNPN and CDR2 as SVGIG (reference sequence). Trimming removed 2 bases at V and 5 bases at J, with 10 bases between. The CDR3 sequence is 13 residues long. CDR3 in DNA: TGTGCCTGGAGTCACGACACGGATCAGCCCCAGCATTTT. Translating it yields CAWSHDTDQPQHF.

J is TRBJ1-6 and V is TRBV30, with TRBD1 as a possible D gene (5 bases). The CDR3 is made up of 16 amino acids. The V and J ends lost 3 bases and 1 base respectively, with 13 bases between them. Germline V gene sequence: CDR1 GTSNPN, CDR2 SVGIG (reference sequence). The CDR3 protein is CAWRQRRGSYNSPLHF. In nucleotides, the CDR3 is TGTGCCTGGAGGCAAAGGCGGGGGTCCTATAATTCACCCCTCCACTTT.